This entry lists 18 T cell receptor beta chains sequenced from one sample in a study of blood T cells in healthy people across ages. The second PCR ran about 6 to 12 cycles with a sample-barcoded 5' primer and J-beta primers. MiXCR, applied by TCRdb to the 5' RACE reads, yields one record per CDR3 protein. Of around 970,000 distinct CDR3 sequences in the sample, roughly 47% are singletons; the top ten hold 20% to 25%. Sequences were obtained from blood. These receptors all stem from a woman aged 55-69 years in good health.

The rearrangement joins TRBV29-1 to TRBJ2-3; D is uncertain. V was trimmed by 2 bases and J by 8 bases, leaving 17 bases between them. This CDR3 is built from 14 residues. Germline V lookup: CDR1 SQVTM, CDR2 ANQGSEA. The CDR3 spells CSVENARARGTQYF. CDR3 sequence (DNA): TGCAGCGTTGAAAATGCCAGAGCCCGAGGTACGCAGTATTTT.

This clonotype was counted only a few times. The J gene is TRBJ2-5, the V gene TRBV5-1, with D unresolved. The CDR3 has 14 amino acids. V lost 0 bases and J 4 bases, leaving 10 bases between the germline ends. CDR1 is SGHRS and CDR2 is YFSETQ in the germline V gene. As DNA, the CDR3 is TGCGCCAGCAGCTTGGCGCAGGCCGCAGAGACCCAGTACTTC. Protein: CASSLAQAAETQYF.

This clonotype was seen only once. This chain connects TRBV28 to TRBJ2-1, with D possibly called TRBD1 or TRBD2 (6 bases each). This CDR3 comprises 16 residues. V lost 5 bases and J 7 bases, leaving 21 bases between the germline ends. Germline V lookup: CDR1 MDHEN, CDR2 SYDVKM. The CDR3 bases are TGTGCCAGCAGTCTCCAGGCAGGGGACTCGATAAATGAGCAGTTCTTC. Protein: CASSLQAGDSINEQFF.

The V call is TRBV12-3 or TRBV12-4, the J call TRBJ2-3, with D possibly being TRBD2 (6 bases). The CDR3 has 17 amino acids. Deletions cut 6 bases from V and 4 bases from J, with 23 bases between. The chain's CDR3 is CASRARRALDSADTQYF. The CDR3 DNA reads as TGTGCCAGCAGGGCACGGAGGGCCTTAGATAGTGCAGATACGCAGTATTTT.

The V gene is TRBV4-3, the J gene TRBJ1-2; no firm D call. This CDR3 comprises 15 residues. Trimming removed 0 bases at V and 8 bases at J, with 16 bases between. Germline lookup yields CDR1 LGHNA and CDR2 YSLEER. In nucleotides, the CDR3 is TGCGCCAGCAGCCAAGAACGAGGACCGGGGAAGGGCTACACCTTC. Its translation: CASSQERGPGKGYTF.

The chain links TRBV14 to TRBJ2-7; no clear D gene. Germline V gene lookup returns CDR1 SGHDN and CDR2 FVKESK. CDR3 length equals 14 residues. V lost 6 bases and J 5 bases, leaving 17 bases between the germline ends. For the CDR3, the DNA is TGTGCCAGCAGTCACTTCGTGGGTTTACACGAGCAGTACTTC. It is translated as CASSHFVGLHEQYF.

V gene TRBV4-1 combines with J gene TRBJ2-4; D may be TRBD1 or TRBD2 (5 bases each). CDR1 and CDR2 (germline): MGHRA, YSYEKL. This CDR3 region has 16 residues. Between the trimmed V and J ends, which lost 1 base and 0 bases, there was a span of 10 bases. The CDR3 DNA is TGCGCCAGCAGCCAAGGAGGGGCCCGAGCCAAAAACATTCAGTACTTC. Its translation is CASSQGGARAKNIQYF.

The CDR3: CASSQNGQGAQYF. CDR3 DNA sequence: TGTGCCAGCAGCCAGAACGGACAGGGGGCGCAGTATTTT. The chain is built from TRBV7-2 and TRBJ2-3, with 10 bases fitting TRBD1. Germline V gives CDR1 SGHTA, CDR2 FQGNSA. Trimming removed 5 bases from V and 10 bases from J; junction bases left unmatched: 6. The CDR3 is made up of 13 amino acids.

This clonotype has at least ten counts. V and J are TRBV12-3 or TRBV12-4 and TRBJ1-5; 9 bases map to TRBD1. The CDR3 contains 15 residues. V shed 6 bases, J shed 7 bases, and the junction held 10 bases outside the gene matches. CDR3 in DNA: TGTGCCAGCAGCTCCCCGGGACAGGGAATACAGCCCCAGCATTTT. Protein: CASSSPGQGIQPQHF.

A few counts support this clonotype. This chain joins TRBV7-8 and TRBJ2-5, with D hard to call. V lost 6 bases, J lost 5 bases, and 7 bases lay in between. The CDR3 runs 11 residues. CDR1 is SGHVS, CDR2 FQNEAQ, per germline. CDR3 coding DNA: TGTGCCAGCAGTAACAGCGAGACCCAGTACTTC. Translating it yields CASSNSETQYF.

The chain couples TRBV6-2 or TRBV6-3 to TRBJ2-5, with 13 positions matching TRBD2. CDR1 and CDR2 (germline): MNHEY, SVGEGT. J was trimmed by 4 bases and V by 5 bases; bases with no gene match: 4. The length of the CDR3 is 15 residues. CDR3 protein: CASSTRTSGRETQYF. For the CDR3, the DNA is TGTGCCAGCAGTACTCGGACTAGCGGGAGAGAGACCCAGTACTTC.

This chain connects TRBV4-1 to TRBJ2-3, with 9 bases matching TRBD2. Germline CDR1 is MGHRA and CDR2 is YSYEKL. V trimming: 0 bases; J trimming: 4 bases; junction bases outside the gene matches: 5. The CDR3 is made up of 16 amino acids. The CDR3 DNA is TGCGCCAGCAGCCAAGATAGGCGGACTAGCGCAGATACGCAGTATTTT. Translation: CASSQDRRTSADTQYF.

This sequence joins TRBV12-3 or TRBV12-4 and TRBJ2-1; the match to TRBD2 covers 14 bases. Unmatched junction bases numbered 8, after V lost 5 bases and J lost 2 bases. There are 18 residues in the CDR3. CDR3 region: CASSPTSGRANTYNEQFF. As DNA, the CDR3 is TGTGCCAGCAGTCCGACTAGCGGGAGGGCCAACACCTACAATGAGCAGTTCTTC.

This clonotype was seen only a few times. The V and J genes are TRBV11-2 and TRBJ2-3; D unresolved. With 5 bases removed from V and 1 base from J, the gap between germline ends came to 7 bases. Germline V gene lookup returns CDR1 SGHAT and CDR2 FQNNGV. The CDR3 extends over 13 amino acids. The CDR3 loop is CASSRYGTDTQYF. The CDR3 DNA sequence: TGTGCCAGCAGCAGGTACGGCACAGATACGCAGTATTTT.

The chain recombines TRBV6-5 with TRBJ2-7, with 7 nucleotides matching TRBD2. This CDR3 comprises 15 residues. After removal of 7 bases from V and 6 bases from J, the junction contained 15 bases not matched to a gene. Germline values: CDR1 MNHEY, CDR2 SVGAGI. CDR3 protein: CASTLTGGTGGEQYF. In DNA, the CDR3 is TGTGCCAGCACTCTCACCGGCGGGACGGGGGGCGAGCAGTACTTC.

A note on this clonotype: One junction end disagrees with the germline gene, perhaps due to a read error. The genes are TRBV20-1 and TRBJ2-7, with D tentatively TRBD2 (6 bases). This CDR3 region has 13 residues. CDR1 and CDR2 from the germline V gene are DFQATT and SNEGSKA (reference sequence). The CDR3, as DNA: TGCGGTGCTAGAAAGCGGGTTCCCTACGAGCAGTACTTC. Residues: CGARKRVPYEQYF.

The chain carries TRBV3-1 and TRBJ1-4, with D maybe TRBD1 (6 bases). Between the trimmed V and J ends, which lost 1 base and 10 bases, there was a span of 16 bases. Germline V CDR1 and CDR2: LGHDT, YNNKEL (reference sequence). CDR3 size: 15 residues. CDR3 residues: CASSQGGQNNGKLFF. For the CDR3, the DNA is TGTGCCAGCAGCCAAGGGGGGCAGAACAACGGAAAACTGTTTTTT.

This sequence joins TRBV2 and TRBJ2-6; perhaps TRBD2 as D (6 bases). Trimming left V 4 bases short and J 2 bases short, with 12 bases between. The germline V gene encodes CDR1 SNHLY and CDR2 FYNNEI. CDR3 size: 16 residues. The CDR3 region has the DNA TGTGCCAGCAGTGTGGGAGGTACCCCTGGGGCCAACGTCCTGACTTTC. Translated: CASSVGGTPGANVLTF.